There are many counts of the clone carrying this T cell receptor (beta chain). This CDR3 has 16 amino acids. CDR1 is MNHEY, CDR2 SVGEGT, per germline. The V end was cut by 1 base, the J end by 1 base, with 13 bases between. This sample is part of a study of T cells in Graves' hyperthyroidism and ophthalmopathy. Hyperthyroidism of Graves' type that showed no ophthalmopathy progression within 18 months was stable. Exclusion of patients followed from uncontrolled infection, other autoimmune disease, pregnancy or lactation. RNA transcripts were the template for amplifying TCR beta CDR3 regions. HTBI primers were employed in a first-round RT-PCR of the TCR CDR3. TCRdb itself ran the multiplex PCR reads through MiXCR, one entry per CDR3 protein. The data show 300,000 to 400,000 distinct CDR3 sequences, with approximately 15% seen just once and 11% held by the top ten.

Input material: blood. The chain is built from TRBV6-2 or TRBV6-3 and TRBJ2-5; D might be TRBD2 (5 bases). The clonotype originates from a woman in her fifties or sixties with Graves' hyperthyroidism. CDR3 nucleotide sequence: TGTGCCAGCAGTTACTGGAGGAGCGGCGCCCAAGAGACCCAGTACTTC. Translating gives CASSYWRSGAQETQYF.